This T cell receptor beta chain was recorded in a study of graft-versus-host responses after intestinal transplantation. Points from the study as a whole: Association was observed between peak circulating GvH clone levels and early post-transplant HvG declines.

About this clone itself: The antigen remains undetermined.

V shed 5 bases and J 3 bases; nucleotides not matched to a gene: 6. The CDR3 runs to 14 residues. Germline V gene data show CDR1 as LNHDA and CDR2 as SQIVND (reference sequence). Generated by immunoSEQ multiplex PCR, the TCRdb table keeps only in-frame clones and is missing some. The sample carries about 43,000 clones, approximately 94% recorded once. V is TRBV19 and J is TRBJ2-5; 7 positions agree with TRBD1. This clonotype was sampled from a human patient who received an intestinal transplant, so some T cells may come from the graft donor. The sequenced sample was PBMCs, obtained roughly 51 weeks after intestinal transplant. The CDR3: CASSPSGTEETQYF. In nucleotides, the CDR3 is TGTGCCAGTAGTCCCTCCGGGACAGAAGAGACCCAGTACTTC.